These 28 T cell receptor beta chains were all obtained from the same sample, sequenced in a study of T-cell memory formation after mild COVID-19. TCRdb itself ran the 5' RACE reads through MiXCR, one entry per CDR3 protein. Of more than 400,000 distinct CDR3 sequences listed, 15% to 20% are singletons. Sequenced: PBMCs or a T cell subset sorted from them (not recorded which). Every receptor here comes from an adult woman who had mild COVID-19 (a few samples of this study predate the infection). Cell type and time point are not known.

The gene calls are TRBV4-1 and TRBJ2-1, with 8 bases matching TRBD2. V lost 0 bases, J lost 1 base, and 8 bases stayed unmatched. CDR1 is MGHRA and CDR2 is YSYEKL in the germline V gene. This CDR3 region has 18 residues. The CDR3 here is CASSQDWGGRSSYNEQFF. CDR3 nucleotides: TGCGCCAGCAGCCAAGATTGGGGCGGGAGGAGTTCCTACAATGAGCAGTTCTTC.

The sample holds many counts of this clonotype. CDR3 in amino acids: CASQLGRPYEQYF. The CDR3, as DNA: TGTGCCAGCCAGCTCGGGAGGCCCTACGAGCAGTACTTC. The J gene is TRBJ2-7, the V gene TRBV6-5, with 7 bases identical to TRBD2. The CDR3 is made up of 13 amino acids. CDR1 MNHEY and CDR2 SVGAGI come from the germline V gene. V trimming: 8 bases; J trimming: 2 bases; junction bases outside the gene matches: 6.

The V and J genes are TRBV24-1 and TRBJ1-2; tentative D call: TRBD1 (6 bases). This CDR3 has 15 residues. V lost 2 bases, J lost 3 bases, and 12 bases lay in between. Germline CDR1 and CDR2: KGHDR and SFDVKD. The CDR3 here is CATSDSRTAYYGYTF. The CDR3 DNA reads TGTGCCACCAGTGATTCCCGGACAGCTTACTATGGCTACACCTTC.

The rearrangement links TRBV5-1 to TRBJ2-1; weak D call: TRBD2 (5 bases). The CDR3 loop spans 13 amino acids. V lost 4 bases and J lost 5, with 10 bases in between. The germline V gene has CDR1 SGHRS and CDR2 YFSETQ. For the CDR3, the DNA is TGCGCCAGCAGCGTCGGACTGAACAATGAGCAGTTCTTC. It codes for CASSVGLNNEQFF.

The chain joins TRBV27 to TRBJ2-5; 9 bases align to TRBD1. Germline-derived CDR1 and CDR2 are MNHEY and SMNVEV (reference sequence). The V segment lost 6 bases and the J segment 2 bases; nucleotides outside the gene matches: 13. The CDR3 is 17 residues long. The CDR3 sequence: CASRGQGIRATQETQYF. As DNA, the CDR3 is TGTGCCAGCAGAGGACAGGGGATAAGGGCCACACAAGAGACCCAGTACTTC.

This clonotype has just a few counts. The chain combines TRBV4-1 with TRBJ2-1; 13 positions match TRBD2. Germline values: CDR1 MGHRA, CDR2 YSYEKL. V lost 6 bases, J lost 5 bases, and 7 bases stayed unmatched. The CDR3 is 16 residues long. This CDR3 is CASSSHTSGGDNEQFF. CDR3 bases: TGCGCCAGCAGTTCACACACTAGCGGGGGGGACAATGAGCAGTTCTTC.

The rearrangement uses TRBV10-3 and TRBJ1-5; the D is unclear. Per germline, CDR1 ENHRY and CDR2 SYGVKD. Trimming cost V 3 bases and J 2 bases, with 11 bases left between them. CDR3 size: 15 residues. CDR3 nucleotide sequence: TGTGCCATCAGTGATTGGAGTGGGCGCAATCAGCCCCAGCATTTT. Translated: CAISDWSGRNQPQHF.

This clonotype was seen a few times. The rearrangement links TRBV11-1 to TRBJ2-1, with TRBD2 identical over 12 bases. Unmatched junction bases numbered 4, after V lost 5 bases and J lost 5 bases. CDR3 length: 15 residues. CDR1 is SGHAT and CDR2 is FQDESV in the germline V gene (reference sequence). CDR3 DNA sequence: TGTGCCAGCAGCCGAAGACTAGCGGGGGACAATGAGCAGTTCTTC. Translating it yields CASSRRLAGDNEQFF.

The gene calls are TRBV9 and TRBJ2-2; a weak D match, TRBD2 (5 bases). The CDR3 contains 15 residues. Germline values: CDR1 SGDLS, CDR2 YYNGEE. V was shortened by 3 bases and J by 4 bases, with 13 bases between the two germline ends. Here the CDR3 reads CASSAWTPGTGELFF. Here the CDR3 DNA reads TGTGCCAGCAGCGCATGGACTCCCGGCACCGGGGAGCTGTTTTTT.

This clonotype was recorded many times. The chain is built from TRBV29-1 and TRBJ2-1; TRBD1 matches 8 bases. V dropped 4 bases and J dropped 7; count of bases not matched to a gene: 15. This CDR3 has 16 residues. Germline CDR1 and CDR2: SQVTM and ANQGSEA. The CDR3, as DNA: TGCAGCGTTGTTAATCAGGGGGCGACTTTTGGGAATGAGCAGTTCTTC. It yields the protein CSVVNQGATFGNEQFF.

In its sample, this clonotype was seen a few times. The V call is TRBV20-1, the J call TRBJ2-7, with TRBD2 matching 9 bases. Germline loops: CDR1 DFQATT, CDR2 SNEGSKA (reference sequence). This CDR3 spans 14 amino acids. V gave up 0 bases and J gave up 2 bases; unmatched junction bases: 2. CDR3 amino acids: CSAREASGTYEQYF. CDR3 nucleotides: TGCAGTGCTAGAGAGGCTAGCGGGACCTACGAGCAGTACTTC.

There are a few counts of this clonotype. The chain recombines TRBV12-3 or TRBV12-4 with TRBJ2-2; no clear D gene. The V end was cut by 3 bases, the J end by 10 bases, with 6 bases between. This CDR3 is 11 amino acids long. The CDR3 reads CASSFALELFF. The CDR3 bases are TGTGCCAGCAGTTTCGCCCTGGAGCTGTTTTTT.

This clonotype was counted only a few times. The V gene is TRBV9, the J gene TRBJ2-1, with a possible D match to TRBD2 (6 bases). The CDR3 spans 17 residues. Germline V lookup: CDR1 SGDLS, CDR2 YYNGEE. Trimming stripped 4 bases from V and 0 bases from J, with 17 bases between. In DNA form, the CDR3 reads TGTGCCAGCAGCACCTCCTTAGCGGACCACTCCTACAATGAGCAGTTCTTC. This gives the protein CASSTSLADHSYNEQFF.

In its sample, this clonotype was seen a few times. This rearrangement joins TRBV6-1 to TRBJ1-5; perhaps TRBD1 as D (5 bases). This CDR3 region has 13 residues. V dropped 5 bases and J dropped 5 bases, with 10 bases sitting between them. Looked up from germline, CDR1 is MNHNS and CDR2 is SASEGT. The CDR3 DNA follows: TGTGCCAGCAGTTTACAGGACTATCAGCCCCAGCATTTT. As protein: CASSLQDYQPQHF.

This clonotype was observed a few times. The CDR3 nucleotides read TGTGCCAGCAGCGTAGACACCCCATACCCCGGGACAGAAATCAATCAGCCCCAGCATTTT. Protein: CASSVDTPYPGTEINQPQHF. The V gene is TRBV9, the J gene TRBJ1-5; 7 nucleotides agree with TRBD1. The germline V gene has CDR1 SGDLS and CDR2 YYNGEE. This CDR3 region has 20 residues. The ends lost 0 bases at V and 3 bases at J; junction bases unmatched: 18.

V gene TRBV3-1 combines with J gene TRBJ1-1, with D perhaps matching TRBD1 (6 bases). The CDR3 runs 16 residues. Between the trimmed V and J ends, which lost 1 base and 5 bases, there was a span of 17 bases. From germline, CDR1 is LGHDT and CDR2 YNNKEL (reference sequence). The CDR3 region has the DNA TGTGCCAGCAGCCAAGGGGGCAGGGGAATTGATACTGAAGCTTTCTTT. Translated, it gives CASSQGGRGIDTEAFF.

CDR3 protein: CASSEVGARITDTQYF. CDR3 DNA: TGTGCCAGCAGTGAAGTGGGGGCTCGGATTACAGATACGCAGTATTTT. V and J are TRBV2 and TRBJ2-3; tentative D call: TRBD1 (6 bases). The length of the CDR3 is 16 residues. Per germline, CDR1 SNHLY and CDR2 FYNNEI. Between the trimmed V and J ends, which lost 1 base and 3 bases, there was a span of 14 bases.

The chain is built from TRBV9 and TRBJ2-2, with 8 bases matching TRBD2. The CDR3 sequence is 15 residues long. CDR1 and CDR2 (germline): SGDLS, YYNGEE. With V trimmed by 4 bases and J by 1 base, 3 bases remained unmatched. The CDR3 reads CASSLSGVNTGELFF. The CDR3 DNA reads TGTGCCAGCAGCCTTAGCGGGGTGAACACCGGGGAGCTGTTTTTT.

The gene calls are TRBV20-1 and TRBJ1-2; a weak D match, TRBD1 (5 bases). V lost 6 bases and J 0 bases, leaving 14 bases between the germline ends. The CDR3 runs to 14 residues. The germline gives CDR1 DFQATT, CDR2 SNEGSKA (reference sequence). This CDR3 reads CSAPSRGSNYGYTF. The CDR3 DNA sequence: TGCAGTGCGCCCAGTAGGGGTTCTAACTATGGCTACACCTTC.

The chain combines TRBV2 with TRBJ2-5; D might be TRBD2 (7 bases). Germline CDR1 is SNHLY and CDR2 is FYNNEI. The CDR3 runs 15 residues. V was clipped by 3 bases and J by 5 bases, with 16 bases between them. CDR3 nucleotides: TGTGCCAGCAGTGACCCCGCGGGGGCGGGGGAGACCCAGTACTTC. Its translation is CASSDPAGAGETQYF.

Written as DNA, the CDR3 is TGTGCCAGCAGCGGGACAGGGGGCCAAGACTCCTACGAGCAGTACTTC. As protein: CASSGTGGQDSYEQYF. The chain uses TRBV7-9 and TRBJ2-7; 12 bases match TRBD1. Germline CDR1 reads SEHNR; CDR2 reads FQNEAQ (reference sequence). V shed 5 bases and J 0 bases; nucleotides not matched to a gene: 5. This CDR3 spans 16 amino acids.

V gene TRBV2 combines with J gene TRBJ1-5; TRBD1 is a possible D gene (5 bases). Germline V gene lookup returns CDR1 SNHLY and CDR2 FYNNEI. CDR3 size: 15 residues. Trimming pared 5 bases from V and 6 bases from J, leaving 17 bases between. The CDR3 protein is CASSPTGVIGQPQHF. The DNA of the CDR3 is TGTGCCAGCAGTCCCACAGGAGTTATCGGTCAGCCCCAGCATTTT.

This clonotype occurred a few times. The rearrangement uses TRBV6-4 and TRBJ2-1; D tentatively reads TRBD1 or TRBD2 (6 bases each). This CDR3 has 15 residues. Deletions cut 6 bases from V and 9 bases from J, with 21 bases between. CDR1 MRHNA and CDR2 SNTAGT come from the germline V gene. The CDR3 sequence: CASSELVGGEREQFF. As DNA, the CDR3 is TGTGCCAGCAGCGAGCTGGTGGGGGGCGAGCGTGAGCAGTTCTTC.

Only a few counts were recorded for this clonotype. This chain joins TRBV12-3 or TRBV12-4 and TRBJ2-1; TRBD2 aligns across 12 bases. J lost 12 bases, V lost 6 bases, and 12 bases had no gene match. This CDR3 has 15 amino acids. The CDR3 sequence is CASRPSGGAALTQFF. For the CDR3, the DNA is TGTGCCAGCAGGCCTAGCGGGGGGGCGGCATTGACGCAGTTCTTC.

This clonotype was counted ten times or more. The chain couples TRBV13 to TRBJ2-7, with TRBD2 matching 11 bases. The CDR3 runs to 13 residues. With V trimmed by 8 bases and J by 3 bases, 3 bases remained unmatched. Looked up from germline, CDR1 is PRHDT and CDR2 is FYEKMQ (reference sequence). The DNA of the CDR3 is TGTGCCAGCCGGGGGACTAGCGGCTACGAGCAGTACTTC. Translated: CASRGTSGYEQYF.

The V call is TRBV18, the J call TRBJ2-3, with D possibly matching TRBD1 (5 bases). The ends were cut back, 6 bases at V and 2 bases at J, with 15 bases in the middle. The length of the CDR3 is 15 residues. Germline V gene data show CDR1 as KGHSH and CDR2 as LQKENI. CDR3 amino acids: CASSGLGAATDTQYF. DNA for the CDR3: TGTGCCAGCTCGGGGCTAGGGGCCGCCACAGATACGCAGTATTTT.

This clonotype was seen more than once but under ten times. The V call is TRBV19, the J call TRBJ1-1; 10 bases match TRBD1. CDR1 is LNHDA, CDR2 SQIVND, per germline (reference sequence). The CDR3 covers 15 residues. V trimming: 1 base; J trimming: 4 bases; junction bases outside the gene matches: 3. The CDR3 here is CASSIAGTGATEAFF. The CDR3 region has the DNA TGTGCCAGTAGTATAGCCGGGACAGGGGCCACTGAAGCTTTCTTT.

The chain employs TRBV7-3 and TRBJ2-1; TRBD2 matches 10 bases. The CDR3 consists of 17 residues. V shed 5 bases, J shed 7 bases, and the junction held 14 bases outside the gene matches. Germline CDR1 reads SGHTA; CDR2 reads FQGTGA. CDR3 nucleotide sequence: TGTGCCAGCAGCCCCACACCCCAAGCGGGGGGGTTGAATGAGCAGTTCTTC. Translated, it gives CASSPTPQAGGLNEQFF. The full variable domain, its missing parts supplied by reference TRBV7-3 and TRBJ2-1, is GAGVSQTPSNKVTEKGKYVELRCDPISGHTALYWYRQSLGQGPEFLIYFQGTGAADDSGLPNDRFFAVRPEGSVSTLKIQRTERGDSAVYLCASSPTPQAGGLNEQFFGPGTRLTVL.